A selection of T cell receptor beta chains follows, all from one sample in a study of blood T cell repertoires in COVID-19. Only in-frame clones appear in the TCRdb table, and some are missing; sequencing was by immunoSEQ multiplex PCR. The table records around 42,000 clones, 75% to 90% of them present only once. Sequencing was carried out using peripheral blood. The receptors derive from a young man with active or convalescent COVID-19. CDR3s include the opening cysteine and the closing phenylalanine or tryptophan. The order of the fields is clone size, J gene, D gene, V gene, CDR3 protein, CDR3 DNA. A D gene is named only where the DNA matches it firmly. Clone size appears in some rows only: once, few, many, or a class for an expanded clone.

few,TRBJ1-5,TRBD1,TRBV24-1,CATSDPRQGSNQPQHF,TGTGCCACCAGTGACCCTCGACAGGGTAGCAATCAGCCCCAGCATTTT
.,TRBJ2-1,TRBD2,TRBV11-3,CASSARTSGYNEQFF,TGTGCCAGCAGCGCACGGACTAGCGGGTACAATGAGCAGTTCTTC
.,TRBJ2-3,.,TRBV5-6,CASTPAGPSTDTQYF,TGTGCCAGTACACCCGCGGGACCCAGCACAGATACGCAGTATTTT
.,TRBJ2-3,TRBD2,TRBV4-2,CASRVAGDSADTQYF,TGTGCCAGCAGAGTAGCGGGAGATAGTGCAGATACGCAGTATTTT
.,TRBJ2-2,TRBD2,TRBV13,CASTDRSGSWTGELFF,TGTGCCAGCACCGACCGTAGCGGGAGCTGGACCGGGGAGCTGTTTTTT
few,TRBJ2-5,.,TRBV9,CASSGRFEETQYF,TGTGCCAGCAGCGGCAGGTTCGAAGAGACCCAGTACTTC
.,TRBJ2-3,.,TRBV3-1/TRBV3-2,CASSQVLRGAYTQYF,TGTGCCAGCAGCCAAGTTCTAAGGGGCGCGTATACGCAGTATTTT
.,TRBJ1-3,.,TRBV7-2,CASSPLSRTLGNTIYF,TGTGCCAGCAGCCCTCTGTCCCGGACACTTGGAAACACCATATATTTT
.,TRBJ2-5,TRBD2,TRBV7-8,CASSHPPTSGQETQYF,TGTGCCAGCAGCCACCCTCCGACTAGCGGACAAGAGACCCAGTACTTC
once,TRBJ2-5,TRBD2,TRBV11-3,CASSLRGVGTQYF,TGTGCCAGCAGCTTACGGGGGGTAGGGACCCAGTACTTC
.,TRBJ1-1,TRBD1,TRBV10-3,CAIRGQGNTEAFF,TGTGCCATCAGAGGACAGGGGAACACTGAAGCTTTCTTT
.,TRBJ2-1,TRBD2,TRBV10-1,CASSDRGTSGGNEQFF,TGCGCCAGCAGTGACCGGGGGACTAGCGGAGGCAATGAGCAGTTCTTC
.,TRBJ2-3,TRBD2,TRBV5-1,CASSSGLAGVRGADTQYF,TGCGCCAGCAGCTCAGGACTAGCGGGAGTAAGAGGAGCAGATACGCAGTATTTT
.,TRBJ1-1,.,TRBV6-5,CASTITENTEAFF,TGTGCCAGCACGATTACAGAGAACACTGAAGCTTTCTTT